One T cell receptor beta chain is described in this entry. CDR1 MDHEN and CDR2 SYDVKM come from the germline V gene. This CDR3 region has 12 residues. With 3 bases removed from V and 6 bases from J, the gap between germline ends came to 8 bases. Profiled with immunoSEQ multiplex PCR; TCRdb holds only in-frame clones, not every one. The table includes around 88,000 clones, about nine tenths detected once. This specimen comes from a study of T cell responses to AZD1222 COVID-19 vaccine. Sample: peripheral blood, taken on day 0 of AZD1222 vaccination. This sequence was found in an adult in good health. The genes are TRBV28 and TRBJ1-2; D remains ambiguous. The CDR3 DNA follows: TGTGCCAGCAGTTTCGGGTTAGATGGCTACACCTTC. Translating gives CASSFGLDGYTF.